This record looks at one T cell receptor beta chain sequence and its context. Its antigen is not known. The data belong to a study of shared clonotypes between healthy human individuals. Profiled with immunoSEQ multiplex PCR; TCRdb holds only in-frame clones, not every one. The sample holds some 2,000,000 clones; under 97% are singletons and the top ten take 0.1% to 0.15%. Study-level findings and limits: The small donor group covered limited genetic and exposure diversity.

This sequence originates from a man younger than 35 in good health. Sequencing input: naive CD4+ T cells sorted from blood. This sample's subset: CD45RA+ positively selected.

CDR3 nucleotides: TGTGCCTGGAGTTTTGGGCCGACCGAAGCTTTCTTT. Its translation is CAWSFGPTEAFF. V is TRBV30 and J is TRBJ1-1; D gene ambiguous. Trimming shortened V by 2 bases and J by 8 bases, and 12 bases separated the two germline ends. The CDR3 runs to 12 residues. The V gene's germline CDR1 is GTSNPN and CDR2 SVGIG (reference sequence). The variable domain in full, with the rest retrieved from reference TRBV30 and TRBJ1-1, is SQTIHQWPATLVQPVGSPLSLECTVEGTSNPNLYWYRQAAGRGLQLLFYSVGIGQISSEVPQNLSASRPQDRQFILSSKKLLLSDSGFYLCAWSFGPTEAFFGQGTRLTVV.